This is a list of T cell receptor beta chains from one sample in a study of regulatory T cells in long-lasting Graves disease. TCRdb reanalysed the multiplex PCR reads using MiXCR and keeps one entry per CDR3 protein. The sample lists a few hundred thousand distinct CDR3 sequences, around 22% seen once, with roughly 28% in the top ten. Source: peripheral blood mononuclear cells (PBMCs), taken when the disease was refractory, from a patient treated with antithyroid drugs. The receptors here all came from a female donor with Graves disease. Both conserved end residues are part of each CDR3. D genes are given only for firm matches. Clone size, where shown, is once, few, many, or a class for clones that have expanded.

v_gene	j_gene	d_gene	abundance	CDR3nt	CDR3aa
TRBV11-1	TRBJ2-7	TRBD2	NA	TGTGCCAGCAGCCGTGCCTCGGCTAGCGGGAGCTACGAGCAGTACTTC	CASSRASASGSYEQYF
TRBV10-3	TRBJ1-6	TRBD1	many	TGTGCCATCAGTAATGGACGACAGGGCCTATATAATTCACCCCTCCACTTT	CAISNGRQGLYNSPLHF
TRBV11-2	TRBJ2-1	NA	few	TGTGCCAGCAGCTCCCAACCCCCGAGCTCCTACAATGAGCAGTTCTTC	CASSSQPPSSYNEQFF
TRBV5-1	TRBJ1-2	NA	many	TGCGCCAGCAGCTTGGAGACATTTAATGGCTACACCTTC	CASSLETFNGYTF
TRBV27	TRBJ1-5	NA	NA	TGTGCCACCGGATATCAGCCCCAGCATTTT	CATGYQPQHF
TRBV2	TRBJ2-7	NA	many	TGTGCCAGCAGTGAAGGTGTTGTGCAGCGGTTGCTTCGCTTC	CASSEGVVQRLLRF
TRBV9	TRBJ1-2	NA	NA	TGTGCCAGCAGCGGAGGGGGGACAACCTTTAACTATGGCTACACCTTC	CASSGGGTTFNYGYTF
TRBV28	TRBJ1-2	NA	many	TGTGCCAGCAGTTTAGCGGGGCTTGCCTATGGCTACACCTTC	CASSLAGLAYGYTF
TRBV2	TRBJ1-1	TRBD1	few	TGTGCCACCCCCCCGGGACAGGGGGCTAAAGCTTTCTTT	CATPPGQGAKAFF
TRBV3-1	TRBJ1-1	TRBD1	NA	TGTGCCAGCAGCCAAGACCCATTATACAGGGGGCAAGGCACTGAAGCTTTCTTT	CASSQDPLYRGQGTEAFF
TRBV2	TRBJ2-2	TRBD2	NA	TGTGCCAGCTTAAAGCGGGAGAGCTTCGGTAACACCGGGGAGCTGTTTTTT	CASLKRESFGNTGELFF
TRBV7-9	TRBJ2-7	NA	few	TGTGCCAGCAGCTTAACCTCCCAGACAGGTTCCTACGAGCAGTACTTC	CASSLTSQTGSYEQYF
TRBV24-1	TRBJ2-2	TRBD1	few	TGTGCCACCAGTGACCCGAGGGGGCATAAGACGAACACCGGGGAGCTGTTTTTT	CATSDPRGHKTNTGELFF
TRBV12-3/TRBV12-4	TRBJ2-7	NA	few	TGTGCCAGCAGTTACGGGGAGGGACAAATCGACGAGCAGTACTTC	CASSYGEGQIDEQYF
TRBV30	TRBJ1-4	NA	NA	TGTGCCTGGAGTGGATTTCCCGGAGATGAAAAACTGTTTTTT	CAWSGFPGDEKLFF
TRBV20-1	TRBJ1-3	NA	NA	TGCAGTGCTAGAGAGGTGGAATTCTCTGGAAACACCATATATTTT	CSAREVEFSGNTIYF
TRBV11-1	TRBJ2-3	TRBD2	NA	TGTGCCAGCAACCGAGCGGGAGGCCGCACAGATACGCAGTATTTT	CASNRAGGRTDTQYF
TRBV15	TRBJ1-6	NA	NA	TGTGCCACCAGCAGTCAACGCTCGCCCCTCCACTTT	CATSSQRSPLHF